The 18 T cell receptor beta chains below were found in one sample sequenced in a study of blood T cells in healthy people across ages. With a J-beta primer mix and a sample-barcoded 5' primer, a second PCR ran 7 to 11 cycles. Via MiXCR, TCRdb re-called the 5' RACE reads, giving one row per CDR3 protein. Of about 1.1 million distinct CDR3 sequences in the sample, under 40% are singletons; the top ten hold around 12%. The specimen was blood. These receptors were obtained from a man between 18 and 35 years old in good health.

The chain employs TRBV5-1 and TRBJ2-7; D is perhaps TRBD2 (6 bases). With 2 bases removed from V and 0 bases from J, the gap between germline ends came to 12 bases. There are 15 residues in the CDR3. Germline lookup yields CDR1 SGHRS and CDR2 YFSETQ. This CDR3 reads CASSFNGGDSYEQYF. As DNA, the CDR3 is TGCGCCAGCAGCTTTAACGGGGGAGACTCCTACGAGCAGTACTTC.

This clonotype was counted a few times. CDR3 in DNA: TGTGCCAGCTCACGGAAGCCTCTAGCGGACTCCTACAATGAGCAGTTCTTC. Translation gives CASSRKPLADSYNEQFF. The chain employs TRBV18 and TRBJ2-1; TRBD2 matches 7 bases. The CDR3 has 17 residues. CDR1 is KGHSH and CDR2 is LQKENI in the germline V gene. Germline trimming cut 4 bases from V and 0 bases from J; bases unmatched to any gene: 9. Variable domain in full (rest from reference TRBV18 and TRBJ2-1): NAGVMQNPRHLVRRRGQEARLRCSPMKGHSHVYWYRQLPEEGLKFMVYLQKENIIDESGMPKERFSAEFPKEGPSILRIQQVVRGDSAAYFCASSRKPLADSYNEQFFGPGTRLTVL.

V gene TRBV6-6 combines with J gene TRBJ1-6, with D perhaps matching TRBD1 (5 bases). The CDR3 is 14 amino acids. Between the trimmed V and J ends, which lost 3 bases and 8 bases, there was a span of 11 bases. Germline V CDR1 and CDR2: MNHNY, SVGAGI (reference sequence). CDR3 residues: CASSYNRPYSPLHF. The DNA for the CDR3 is TGTGCCAGCAGTTATAACAGGCCGTATTCACCCCTCCACTTT.

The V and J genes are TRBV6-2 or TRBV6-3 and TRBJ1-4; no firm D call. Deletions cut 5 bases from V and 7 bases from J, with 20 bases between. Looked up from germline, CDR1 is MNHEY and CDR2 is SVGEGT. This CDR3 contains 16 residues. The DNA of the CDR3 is TGTGCCAGCAGTACCGCGGACCTTTTGCTGAGTGAAAAACTGTTTTTT. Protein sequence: CASSTADLLLSEKLFF.

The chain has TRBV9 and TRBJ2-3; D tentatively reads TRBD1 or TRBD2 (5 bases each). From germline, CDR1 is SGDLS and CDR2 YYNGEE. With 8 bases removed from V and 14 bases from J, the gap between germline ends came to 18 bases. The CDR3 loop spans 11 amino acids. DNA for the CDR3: TGTGCCAGTAGCCCAAAGCAGGGACGGTATTTT. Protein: CASSPKQGRYF.

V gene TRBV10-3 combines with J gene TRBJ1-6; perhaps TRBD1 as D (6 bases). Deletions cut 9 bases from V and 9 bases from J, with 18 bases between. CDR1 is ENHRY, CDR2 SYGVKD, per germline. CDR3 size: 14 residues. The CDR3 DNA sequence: TGTGCCATTCGGGACGCAGGGGTAGGTTCACCCCTCCACTTT. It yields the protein CAIRDAGVGSPLHF.

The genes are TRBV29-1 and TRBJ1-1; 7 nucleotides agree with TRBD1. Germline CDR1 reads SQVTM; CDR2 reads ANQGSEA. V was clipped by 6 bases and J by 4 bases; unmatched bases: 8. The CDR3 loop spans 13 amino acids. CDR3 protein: CSVEEGAGTEAFF. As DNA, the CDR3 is TGCAGCGTCGAGGAGGGGGCGGGCACTGAAGCTTTCTTT. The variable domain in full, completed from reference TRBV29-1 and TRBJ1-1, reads SAVISQKPSRDICQRGTSLTIQCQVDSQVTMMFWYRQQPGQSLTLIATANQGSEATYESGFVIDKFPISRPNLTFSTLTVSNMSPEDSSIYLCSVEEGAGTEAFFGQGTRLTVV.

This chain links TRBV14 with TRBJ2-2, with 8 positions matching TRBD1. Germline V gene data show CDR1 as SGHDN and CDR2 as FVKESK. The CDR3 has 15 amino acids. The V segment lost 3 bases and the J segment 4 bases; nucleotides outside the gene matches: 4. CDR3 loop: CASSHRTGPTGELFF. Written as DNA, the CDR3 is TGTGCCAGCAGCCACCGGACAGGGCCCACCGGGGAGCTGTTTTTT.

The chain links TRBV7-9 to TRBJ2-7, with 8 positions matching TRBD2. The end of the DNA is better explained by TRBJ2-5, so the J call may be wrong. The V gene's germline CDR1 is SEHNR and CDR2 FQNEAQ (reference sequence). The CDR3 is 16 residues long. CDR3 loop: CASSLLPGLEEETQYF. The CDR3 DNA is TGTGCCAGCAGCTTATTACCGGGACTAGAGGAAGAGACCCAGTACTTC.

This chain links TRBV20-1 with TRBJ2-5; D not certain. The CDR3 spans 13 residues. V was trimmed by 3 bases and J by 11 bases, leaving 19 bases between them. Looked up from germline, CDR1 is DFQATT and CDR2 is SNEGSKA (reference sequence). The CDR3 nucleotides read TGCAGTGCTAGCGGCACCTTAGTCAATGAGCAGTACTTC. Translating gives CSASGTLVNEQYF.

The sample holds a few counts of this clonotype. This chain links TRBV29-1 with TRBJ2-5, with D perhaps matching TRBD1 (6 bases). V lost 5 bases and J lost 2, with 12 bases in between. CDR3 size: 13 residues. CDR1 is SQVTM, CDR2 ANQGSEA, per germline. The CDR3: CSVSRDTQETQYF. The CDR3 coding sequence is TGCAGCGTTTCAAGGGACACTCAAGAGACCCAGTACTTC.

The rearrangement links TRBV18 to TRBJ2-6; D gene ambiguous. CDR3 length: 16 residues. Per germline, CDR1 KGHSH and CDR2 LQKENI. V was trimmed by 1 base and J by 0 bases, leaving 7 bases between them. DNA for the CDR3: TGTGCCAGCTCACCACTCCCAGTCTCTGGGGCCAACGTCCTGACTTTC. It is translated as CASSPLPVSGANVLTF.

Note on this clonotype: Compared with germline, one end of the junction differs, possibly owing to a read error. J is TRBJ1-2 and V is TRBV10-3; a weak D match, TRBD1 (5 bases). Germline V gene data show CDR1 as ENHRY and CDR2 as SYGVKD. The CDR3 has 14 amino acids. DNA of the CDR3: TGTGCCACCAGTGAAAGGGGAGCTAACTATGGCTACACCTTC. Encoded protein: CATSERGANYGYTF.

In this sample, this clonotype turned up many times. This CDR3 is CASSFSGAEQFF. The CDR3 DNA sequence: TGTGCCAGCAGCTTTAGCGGGGCAGAGCAGTTCTTC. This chain uses TRBV11-2 with TRBJ2-1; 8 bases map to TRBD2. Germline loops: CDR1 SGHAT, CDR2 FQNNGV. V shed 3 bases and J 10 bases; nucleotides not matched to a gene: 2. This CDR3 comprises 12 residues.

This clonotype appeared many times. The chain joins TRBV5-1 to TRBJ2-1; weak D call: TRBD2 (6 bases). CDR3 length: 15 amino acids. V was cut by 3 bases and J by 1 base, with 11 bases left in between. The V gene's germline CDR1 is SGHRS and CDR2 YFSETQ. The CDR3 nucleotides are TGCGCCAGCAGCTCCTTCCGGGGGTCCTACAATGAGCAGTTCTTC. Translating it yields CASSSFRGSYNEQFF.

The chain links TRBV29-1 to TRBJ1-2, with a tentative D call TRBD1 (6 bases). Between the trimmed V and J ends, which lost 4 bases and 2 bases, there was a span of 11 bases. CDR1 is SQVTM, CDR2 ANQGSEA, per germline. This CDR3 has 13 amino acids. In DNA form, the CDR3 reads TGCAGCGTTGCCGAAGGGGGAAACTATGGCTACACCTTC. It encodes CSVAEGGNYGYTF.

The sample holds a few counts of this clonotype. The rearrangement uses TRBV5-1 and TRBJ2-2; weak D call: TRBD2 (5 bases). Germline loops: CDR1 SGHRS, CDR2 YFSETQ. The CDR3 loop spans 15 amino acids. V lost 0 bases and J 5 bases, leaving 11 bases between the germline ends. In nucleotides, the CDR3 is TGCGCCAGCAGCTTGGTTTCAGGCGGGACCGGGGAGCTGTTTTTT. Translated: CASSLVSGGTGELFF.

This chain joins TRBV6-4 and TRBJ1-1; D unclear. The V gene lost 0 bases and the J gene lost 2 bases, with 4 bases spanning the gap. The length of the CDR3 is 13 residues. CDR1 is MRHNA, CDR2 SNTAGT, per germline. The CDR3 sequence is CASSDSDNTEAFF. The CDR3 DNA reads TGTGCCAGCAGTGACTCGGACAACACTGAAGCTTTCTTT.